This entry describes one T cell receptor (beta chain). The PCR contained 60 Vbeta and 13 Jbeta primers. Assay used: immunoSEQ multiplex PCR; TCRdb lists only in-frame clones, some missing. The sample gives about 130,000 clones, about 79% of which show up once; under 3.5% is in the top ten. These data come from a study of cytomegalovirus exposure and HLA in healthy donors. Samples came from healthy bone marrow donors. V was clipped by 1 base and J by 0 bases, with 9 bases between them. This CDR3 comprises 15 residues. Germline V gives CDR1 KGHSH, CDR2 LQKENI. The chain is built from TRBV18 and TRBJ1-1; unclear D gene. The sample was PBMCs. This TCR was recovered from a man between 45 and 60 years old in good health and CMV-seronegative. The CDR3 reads CASSPQREVNTEAFF. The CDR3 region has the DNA TGTGCCAGCTCACCACAACGGGAGGTGAACACTGAAGCTTTCTTT.